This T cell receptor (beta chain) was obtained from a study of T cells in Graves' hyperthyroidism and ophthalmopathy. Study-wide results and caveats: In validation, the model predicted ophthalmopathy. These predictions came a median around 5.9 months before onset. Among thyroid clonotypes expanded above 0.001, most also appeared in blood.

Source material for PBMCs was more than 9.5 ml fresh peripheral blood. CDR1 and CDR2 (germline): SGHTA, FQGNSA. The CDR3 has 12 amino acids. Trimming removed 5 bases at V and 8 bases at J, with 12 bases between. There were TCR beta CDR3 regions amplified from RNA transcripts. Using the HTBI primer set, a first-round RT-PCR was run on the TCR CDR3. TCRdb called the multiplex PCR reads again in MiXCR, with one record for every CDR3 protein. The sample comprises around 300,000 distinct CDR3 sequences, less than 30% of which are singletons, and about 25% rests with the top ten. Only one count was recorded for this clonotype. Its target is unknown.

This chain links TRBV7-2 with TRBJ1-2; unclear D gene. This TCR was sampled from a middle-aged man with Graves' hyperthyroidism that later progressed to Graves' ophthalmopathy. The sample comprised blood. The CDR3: CASSQKGGGYTF. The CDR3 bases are TGTGCCAGCAGCCAAAAAGGCGGGGGCTACACCTTC.